The entry below gives a single T cell receptor beta chain sequence along with its context. Its antigen remains unknown. These data belong to a study of Tregs in tolerant kidney transplant recipients. Overall study results and limits: Tregs expanded with activated donor B cells seemed most donor-specific. Nucleotide sequences could not be compared across some patients' samples due to primer changes. Findings come from small patient numbers and require larger validation.

TCRdb's table, derived via immunoSEQ multiplex PCR, lists solely in-frame clones and lacks some. The data show approximately 90,000 clones, roughly 93% seen once. V shed 5 bases and J 5 bases; nucleotides not matched to a gene: 12. The CDR3 is 17 amino acids. CDR1 is SGHNT, CDR2 YENEEA, per germline. Mixed chimerism was transient after nonmyeloablative marrow transplants from related graft donors. CD4+CD25+CD127- Tregs, CD4+CD25- non-Tregs, CD4 and CD8 cells were sorted. Sequencing used CD4+ T cells from blood (PBMCs), obtained 12 months after the transplant. The V gene is TRBV11-3, the J gene TRBJ2-5; TRBD1 matches at 12 bases. The clonotype comes from a human patient who received a combined kidney and bone marrow transplant. Certain T cells may be donor cells from the graft. The CDR3 bases are TGTGCCAGCAGCGTACCTCGTCCCGGGACAGGGGGCGAGACCCAGTACTTC. Translated, it gives CASSVPRPGTGGETQYF. Supplemented by reference TRBV11-3 and TRBJ2-5, the full variable domain reads EAGVVQSPRYKIIEKKQPVAFWCNPISGHNTLYWYLQNLGQGPELLIRYENEEAVDDSQLPKDRFSAERLKGVDSTLKIQPAELGDSAVYLCASSVPRPGTGGETQYFGPGTRLLVL.